This T cell receptor beta chain is drawn from a study of molecular identifiers for immune sequencing clone quantification. This clonotype was detected ten times or more. Its ends do not fully match the called genes, so a read error is possible. TCRdb recomputed calls from the PCR reads with MiXCR, one row per CDR3 protein. The table lists more than 250,000 distinct CDR3 sequences, about a fifth of them singletons, with approximately 0.84% in the top ten. This TCR derives from a human donor in good health. Some libraries in this study had Jurkat cell RNA spiked in. The specimen was naive CD8+ T cells from blood, with Jurkat cell RNA spiked in. Noted subset: FACS-sorted CD8+CD4-CCR7+CD45RA+ naive T cells.

The CDR3 is CASSPWSSGPFQETQYF. The CDR3 DNA is TGTGCTAGCAGCCCGTGGAGTAGCGGGCCTTTCCAAGAGACCCAGTACTTC. V is TRBV7-7 and J is TRBJ2-5; TRBD2 aligns across 7 bases. CDR1 SSHAT and CDR2 FNYEAQ come from the germline V gene (reference sequence). CDR3 size: 17 residues. The full variable domain, rest sourced from reference TRBV7-7 and TRBJ2-5, is GAGVSQSPRYKVTKRGQDVTLRCDPISSHATLYWYQQALGQGPEFLTYFNYEAQPDKSGLPSDRFSAERPEGSISTLTIQRTEQRDSAMYRCASSPWSSGPFQETQYFGPGTRLLVL.